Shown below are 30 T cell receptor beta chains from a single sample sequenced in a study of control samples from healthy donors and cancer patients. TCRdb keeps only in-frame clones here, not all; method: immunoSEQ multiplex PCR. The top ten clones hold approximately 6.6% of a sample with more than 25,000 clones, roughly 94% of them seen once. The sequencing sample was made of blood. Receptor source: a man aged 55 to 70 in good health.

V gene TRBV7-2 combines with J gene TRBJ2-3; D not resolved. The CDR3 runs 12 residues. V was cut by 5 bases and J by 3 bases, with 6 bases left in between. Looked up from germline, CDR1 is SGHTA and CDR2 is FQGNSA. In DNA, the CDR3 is TGTGCCAGCAGCCCCGGGACAGATACGCAGTATTTT. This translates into CASSPGTDTQYF.

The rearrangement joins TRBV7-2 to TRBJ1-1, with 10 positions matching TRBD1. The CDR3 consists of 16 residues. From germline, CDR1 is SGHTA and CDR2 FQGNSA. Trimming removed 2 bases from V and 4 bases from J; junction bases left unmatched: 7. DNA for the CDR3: TGTGCCAGCAGCTTAATCGGGGGACAGGGGACCACTGAAGCTTTCTTT. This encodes CASSLIGGQGTTEAFF.

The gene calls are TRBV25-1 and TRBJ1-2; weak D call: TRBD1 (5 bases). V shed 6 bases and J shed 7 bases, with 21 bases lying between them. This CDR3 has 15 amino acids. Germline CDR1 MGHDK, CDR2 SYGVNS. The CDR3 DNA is TGTGCCAGCAGCCCGAGAGCCAGGGAGTTAGGTGGCTACACCTTC. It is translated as CASSPRARELGGYTF.

Here the CDR3 DNA reads TGTGCCAGCAGTTACTCCGGGACAGGGGTTGACACTGAAGCTTTCTTT. Amino acid sequence: CASSYSGTGVDTEAFF. The V and J genes are TRBV6-2 or TRBV6-3 and TRBJ1-1, with 10 bases fitting TRBD1. J gave up 3 bases and V 0 bases, and 4 bases lay outside the gene matches. The CDR3 is 16 amino acids. The germline V gene encodes CDR1 MNHEY and CDR2 SVGEGT.

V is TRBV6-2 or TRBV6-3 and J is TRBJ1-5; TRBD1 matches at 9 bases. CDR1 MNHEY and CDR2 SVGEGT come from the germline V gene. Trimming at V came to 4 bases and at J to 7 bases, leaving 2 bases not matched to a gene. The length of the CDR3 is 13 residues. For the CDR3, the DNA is TGTGCCAGCAGTTCACAGGGGGCCCAGCCCCAGCATTTT. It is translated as CASSSQGAQPQHF.

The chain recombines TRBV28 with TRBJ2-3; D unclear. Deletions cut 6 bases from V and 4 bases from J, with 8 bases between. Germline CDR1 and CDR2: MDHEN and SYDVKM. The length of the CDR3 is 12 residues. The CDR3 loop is CASSPTSDTQYF. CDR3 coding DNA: TGTGCCAGCAGCCCAACCTCAGATACGCAGTATTTT.

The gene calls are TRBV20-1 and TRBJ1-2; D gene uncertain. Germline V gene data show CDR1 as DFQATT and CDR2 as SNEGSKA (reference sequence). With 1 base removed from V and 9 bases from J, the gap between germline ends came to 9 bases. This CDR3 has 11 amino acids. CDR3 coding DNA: TGCAGTGCTAGAGTATCGGCGAGCTACACCTTC. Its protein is CSARVSASYTF.

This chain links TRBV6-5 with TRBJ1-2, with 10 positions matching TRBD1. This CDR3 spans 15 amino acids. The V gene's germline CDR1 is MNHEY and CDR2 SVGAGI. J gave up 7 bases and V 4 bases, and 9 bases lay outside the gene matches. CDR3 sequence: CASSSGGQGNRGYTF. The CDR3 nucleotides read TGTGCCAGCAGTTCGGGGGGACAGGGGAATCGTGGCTACACCTTC.

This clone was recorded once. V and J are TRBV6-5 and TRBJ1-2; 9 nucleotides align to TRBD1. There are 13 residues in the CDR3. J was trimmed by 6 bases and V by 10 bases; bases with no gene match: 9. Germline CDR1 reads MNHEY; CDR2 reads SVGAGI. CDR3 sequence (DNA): TGTGCCACCACACGACAGGGGGGTAATGGCTACACCTTC. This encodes CATTRQGGNGYTF.

CDR3 bases: TGTGCCAGCAGCTTGGGGCAGGGAACCCCAGATACGCAGTATTTT. This sequence encodes CASSLGQGTPDTQYF. The chain recombines TRBV5-8 with TRBJ2-3; D is possibly TRBD1 (5 bases). Trimming stripped 0 bases from V and 4 bases from J, with 12 bases between. The V gene's germline CDR1 is SGHTS and CDR2 YDEGEE. This CDR3 contains 15 residues.

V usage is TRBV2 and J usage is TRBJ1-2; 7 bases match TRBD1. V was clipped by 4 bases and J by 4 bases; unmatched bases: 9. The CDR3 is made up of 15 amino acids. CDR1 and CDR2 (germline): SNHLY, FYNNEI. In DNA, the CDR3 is TGTGCCAGCAGTGGGCGGCAGGGGGGGGGCTATGGCTACACCTTC. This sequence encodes CASSGRQGGGYGYTF. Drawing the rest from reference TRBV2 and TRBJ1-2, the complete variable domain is EPEVTQTPSHQVTQMGQEVILRCVPISNHLYFYWYRQILGQKVEFLVSFYNNEISEKSEIFDDQFSVERPDGSNFTLKIRSTKLEDSAMYFCASSGRQGGGYGYTFGSGTRLTVV.

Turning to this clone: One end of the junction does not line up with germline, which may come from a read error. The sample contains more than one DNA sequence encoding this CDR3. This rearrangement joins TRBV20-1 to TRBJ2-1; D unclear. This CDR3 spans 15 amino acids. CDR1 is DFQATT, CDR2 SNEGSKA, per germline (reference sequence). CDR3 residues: CSASNLGRSYNEQFF. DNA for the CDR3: TGCAGTGCTAGTAATCTAGGTCGTTCCTACAATGAACAGTTCTTC.

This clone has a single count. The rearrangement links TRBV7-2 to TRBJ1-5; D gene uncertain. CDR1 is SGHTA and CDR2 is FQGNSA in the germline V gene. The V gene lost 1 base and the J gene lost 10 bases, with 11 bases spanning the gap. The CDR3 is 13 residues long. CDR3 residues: CASSLVQTSPQHF. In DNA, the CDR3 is TGTGCCAGCAGCTTAGTACAGACCAGTCCCCAGCATTTT. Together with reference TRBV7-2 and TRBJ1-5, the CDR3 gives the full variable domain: GAGVSQSPSNKVTEKGKDVELRCDPISGHTALYWYRQSLGQGLEFLIYFQGNSAPDKSGLPSDRFSAERTGGSVSTLTIQRTQQEDSAVYLCASSLVQTSPQHFGDGTRLSIL.

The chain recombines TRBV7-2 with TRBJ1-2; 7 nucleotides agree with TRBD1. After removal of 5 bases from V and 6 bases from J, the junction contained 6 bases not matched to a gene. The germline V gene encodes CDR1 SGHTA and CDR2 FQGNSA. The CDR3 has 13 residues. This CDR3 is CASSIDRVDGYTF. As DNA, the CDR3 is TGTGCCAGCAGCATTGACAGGGTCGATGGCTACACCTTC.

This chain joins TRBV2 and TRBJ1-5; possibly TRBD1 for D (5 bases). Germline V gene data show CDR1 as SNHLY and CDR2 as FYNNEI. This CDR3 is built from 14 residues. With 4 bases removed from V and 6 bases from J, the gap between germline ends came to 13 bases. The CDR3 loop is CASSGLQGGQPQHF. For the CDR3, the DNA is TGTGCCAGCAGTGGGTTGCAGGGCGGTCAGCCCCAGCATTTT.

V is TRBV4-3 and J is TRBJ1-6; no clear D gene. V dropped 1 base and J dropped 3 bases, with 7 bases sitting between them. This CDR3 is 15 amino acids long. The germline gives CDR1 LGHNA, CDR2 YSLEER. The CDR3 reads CASSQGERYNSPLHF. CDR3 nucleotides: TGCGCCAGCAGCCAAGGGGAGCGCTATAATTCACCCCTCCACTTT.

The CDR3 here is CASSRTGVPAFF. The CDR3 coding sequence is TGTGCCAGCAGCCGCACAGGGGTCCCAGCTTTCTTT. V and J are TRBV3-1 (or the pseudogene TRBV3-2) and TRBJ1-1; the match to TRBD1 covers 7 bases. CDR3 length: 12 amino acids. Germline loops: CDR1 LGHDT, CDR2 YNNKEL (reference sequence). The V segment lost 4 bases and the J segment 10 bases; nucleotides outside the gene matches: 6.

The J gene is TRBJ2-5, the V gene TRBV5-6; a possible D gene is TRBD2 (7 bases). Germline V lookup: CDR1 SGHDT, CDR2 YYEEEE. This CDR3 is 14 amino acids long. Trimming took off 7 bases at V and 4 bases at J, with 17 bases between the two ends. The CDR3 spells CASSLGGLRETQYF. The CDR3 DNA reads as TGTGCCAGCTCCCTGGGGGGGCTGAGAGAGACCCAGTACTTC.

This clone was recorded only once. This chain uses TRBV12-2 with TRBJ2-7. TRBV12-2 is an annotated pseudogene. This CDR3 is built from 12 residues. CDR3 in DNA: TGTGCAAGTCGCTTAGCCGGGCACGAGCAGTACTTC. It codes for CASRLAGHEQYF.

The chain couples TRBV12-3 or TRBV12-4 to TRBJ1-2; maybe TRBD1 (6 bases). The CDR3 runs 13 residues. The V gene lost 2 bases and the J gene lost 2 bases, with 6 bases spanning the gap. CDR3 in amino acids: CASSLRGNYGYTF. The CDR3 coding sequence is TGTGCCAGCAGTTTAAGGGGGAACTATGGCTACACCTTC.

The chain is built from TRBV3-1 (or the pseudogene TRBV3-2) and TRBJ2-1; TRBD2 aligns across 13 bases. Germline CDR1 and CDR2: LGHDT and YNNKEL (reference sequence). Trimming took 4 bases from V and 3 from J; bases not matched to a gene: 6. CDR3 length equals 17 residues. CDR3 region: CASSRRLAGGLYNEQFF. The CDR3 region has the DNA TGTGCCAGCAGCCGCCGACTAGCGGGGGGACTCTACAATGAGCAGTTCTTC.

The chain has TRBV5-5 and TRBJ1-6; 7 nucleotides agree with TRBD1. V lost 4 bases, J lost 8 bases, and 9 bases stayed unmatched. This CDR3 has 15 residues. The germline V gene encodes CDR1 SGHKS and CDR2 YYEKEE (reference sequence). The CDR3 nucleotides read TGTGCCAGCAGCAGTCCCGACAGGGATCATTCACCCCTCCACTTT. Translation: CASSSPDRDHSPLHF.

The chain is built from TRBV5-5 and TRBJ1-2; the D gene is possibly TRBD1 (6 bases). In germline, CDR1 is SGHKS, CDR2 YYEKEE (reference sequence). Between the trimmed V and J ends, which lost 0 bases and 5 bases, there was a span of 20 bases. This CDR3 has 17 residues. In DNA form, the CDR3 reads TGTGCCAGCAGCTTGGAGGTGGTAGGGGGGTATTCGTATGGCTACACCTTC. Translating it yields CASSLEVVGGYSYGYTF.

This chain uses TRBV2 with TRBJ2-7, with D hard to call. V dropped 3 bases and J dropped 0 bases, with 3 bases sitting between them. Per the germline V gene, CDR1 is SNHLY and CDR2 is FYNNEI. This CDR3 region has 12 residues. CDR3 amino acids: CASSDNSYEQYF. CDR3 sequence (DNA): TGTGCCAGCAGTGACAACTCCTACGAGCAGTACTTC. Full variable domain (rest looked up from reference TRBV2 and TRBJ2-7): EPEVTQTPSHQVTQMGQEVILRCVPISNHLYFYWYRQILGQKVEFLVSFYNNEISEKSEIFDDQFSVERPDGSNFTLKIRSTKLEDSAMYFCASSDNSYEQYFGPGTRLTVT.

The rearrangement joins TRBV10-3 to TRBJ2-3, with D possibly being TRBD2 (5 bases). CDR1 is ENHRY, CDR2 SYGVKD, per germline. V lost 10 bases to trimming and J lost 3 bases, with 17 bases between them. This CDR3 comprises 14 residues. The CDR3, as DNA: TGTGCCACCCTAGGCGGGTCGGGGACAGATACGCAGTATTTT. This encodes CATLGGSGTDTQYF.

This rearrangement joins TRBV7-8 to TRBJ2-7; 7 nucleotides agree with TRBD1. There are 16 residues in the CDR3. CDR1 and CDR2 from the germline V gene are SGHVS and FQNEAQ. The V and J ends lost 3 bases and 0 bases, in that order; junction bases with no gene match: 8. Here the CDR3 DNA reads TGTGCCAGCAGCTTTGCCGGGACAGTTAGCTCCTACGAGCAGTACTTC. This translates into CASSFAGTVSSYEQYF.

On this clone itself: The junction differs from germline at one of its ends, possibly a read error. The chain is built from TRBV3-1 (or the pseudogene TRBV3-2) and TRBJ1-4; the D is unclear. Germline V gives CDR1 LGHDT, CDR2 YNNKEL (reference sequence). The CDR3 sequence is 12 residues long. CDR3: CASSQWGGLTIF. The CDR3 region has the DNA TGTGCCAGCAGCCAATGGGGTGGCCTCACGATTTTT.

The chain's CDR3 is CASSLTGFKSYEQYF. CDR3 bases: TGTGCCAGCAGCCTAACAGGGTTTAAATCCTACGAGCAGTACTTC. The V and J genes are TRBV6-2 or TRBV6-3 and TRBJ2-7; tentative D call: TRBD1 (6 bases). Trimming took 6 bases from V and 1 from J, leaving 16 bases between them. The germline V gene encodes CDR1 MNHEY and CDR2 SVGEGT. There are 15 residues in the CDR3.

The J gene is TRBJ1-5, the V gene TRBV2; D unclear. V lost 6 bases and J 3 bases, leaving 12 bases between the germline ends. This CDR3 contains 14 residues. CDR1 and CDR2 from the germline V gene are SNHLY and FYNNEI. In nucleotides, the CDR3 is TGTGCCAGCAGGGGTAGTCCCTACAATCAGCCCCAGCATTTT. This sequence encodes CASRGSPYNQPQHF.

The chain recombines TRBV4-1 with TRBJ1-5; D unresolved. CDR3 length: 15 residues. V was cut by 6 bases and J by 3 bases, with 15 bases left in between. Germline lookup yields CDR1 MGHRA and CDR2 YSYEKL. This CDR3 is CASSPLWQDNQPQHF. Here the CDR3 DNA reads TGCGCCAGCAGTCCGTTGTGGCAGGACAATCAGCCCCAGCATTTT.